The clone carrying this TCR beta chain was picked up one time. Its matching antigen is unknown. The junction and the germline gene differ at one end; a read error may be behind it. CDR1 and CDR2 (germline): LNHDA, SQIVND (reference sequence). This CDR3 has 17 residues. The data derive from a study of cytomegalovirus exposure and HLA in healthy donors. Findings and limits, study-wide: The study labeled more than 150 TCR beta chains cytomegalovirus-associated.

Repertoires were generated with immunoSEQ multiplex PCR, while TCRdb's copy carries only in-frame clones and drops some. Of about 120,000 clones listed, about 91% are singletons. The chain combines TRBV19 with TRBJ2-1, with D perhaps TRBD2 (5 bases). The source material was PBMCs. The TCR sequence derives from a young man in good health and CMV-seronegative. The CDR3 DNA reads TGTGCCAGTACTATATCCTTCAGGCGGCTAGCTAGCAATGAGCAGTTCTTC. This sequence encodes CASTISFRRLASNEQFF.